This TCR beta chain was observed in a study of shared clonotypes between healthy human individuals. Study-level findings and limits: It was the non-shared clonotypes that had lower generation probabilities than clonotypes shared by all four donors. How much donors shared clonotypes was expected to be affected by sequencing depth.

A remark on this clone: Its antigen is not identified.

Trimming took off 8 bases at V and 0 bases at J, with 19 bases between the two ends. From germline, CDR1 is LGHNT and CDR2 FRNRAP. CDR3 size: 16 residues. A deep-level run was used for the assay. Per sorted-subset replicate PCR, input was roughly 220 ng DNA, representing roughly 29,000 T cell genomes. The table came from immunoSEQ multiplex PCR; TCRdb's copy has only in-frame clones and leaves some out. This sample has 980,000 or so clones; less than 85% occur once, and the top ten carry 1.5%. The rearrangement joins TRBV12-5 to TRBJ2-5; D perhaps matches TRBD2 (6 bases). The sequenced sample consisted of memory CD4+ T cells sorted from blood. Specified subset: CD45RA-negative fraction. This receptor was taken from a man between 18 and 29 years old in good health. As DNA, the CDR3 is TGTGCTAGTTCCCTTGGGGAGGTCCTCCACCAAGAGACCCAGTACTTC. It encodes CASSLGEVLHQETQYF.